The clone carrying this TCR beta chain was picked up a small number of times. The antigen is not known. The data were taken from a study of T-cell memory formation after mild COVID-19. Study results and caveats: Contracting clones from day 15 to 85 showed balanced CD4/CD8; later expanders favored CD4+. Pre-infection memory contained some responding clones, which suggested that cross-reactive memory had joined.

V trimming: 5 bases; J trimming: 4 bases; junction bases outside the gene matches: 8. The CDR3 is 15 residues long. Germline V CDR1 and CDR2: SGHVS, FQNEAQ. TCRdb used MiXCR to reprocess the 5' RACE reads, holding one entry per CDR3 protein. Of around 410,000 distinct CDR3 sequences listed, more than 20% were seen once; the top ten hold about 12%. The clonotype was recovered from an adult woman who had mild COVID-19 (a few samples of this study predate the infection). Cell type and time point are not known. The sample taken for sequencing was PBMCs or a T cell subset sorted from them (not recorded which). This rearrangement joins TRBV7-8 to TRBJ2-7, with 10 nucleotides matching TRBD2. In nucleotides, the CDR3 is TGTGCCAGCAGCCCTCAGCGGGAGGGCCTATACGAGCAGTACTTC. It translates to CASSPQREGLYEQYF.